The entry below describes one T cell receptor beta chain. This specimen comes from a study of blood T cell repertoires in COVID-19. Study-wide background: Sites across the United States, Italy and Spain contributed samples from acute and convalescent COVID-19. PBMCs, B-cell-depleted T cells, or T cells were the source of the cDNA or gDNA that made up the material.

V gave up 6 bases and J gave up 4 bases; unmatched junction bases: 5. Germline V lookup: CDR1 SGHVS, CDR2 FQNEAQ. The CDR3 runs 13 residues. Authors' methods: Cell counts per sample came from amplifying reference gene primers. The protocol was immunoSEQ multiplex PCR, while the TCRdb copy is restricted to in-frame clones and leaves out a portion. That table supplies the V and J calls and clone size; D and trimming were determined from the DNA. The sample includes 100,000 to 150,000 clones, 84% of them seen just once. This receptor was obtained from a woman in her twenties or thirties who had recovered from COVID-19. V gene TRBV7-8 combines with J gene TRBJ2-5; 7 nucleotides line up with TRBD2. The sequencing input was peripheral blood. The CDR3 nucleotides read TGTGCCAGCAGTTGGGGGGAGGGAGAGACCCAGTACTTC. Protein sequence: CASSWGEGETQYF.